Shown below are 30 T cell receptor beta chains from a single sample sequenced in a study of technical replicates of blood from several donors. Repertoires were generated with immunoSEQ multiplex PCR, while TCRdb's copy carries only in-frame clones and drops some. The sample comprises roughly 73,000 clones, 93% of which are singletons, and about 0.25% rests with the top ten. Sequencing input: T cells isolated from PBMCs. The receptors come from a human donor in good health.

This clone appeared a single time. The rearrangement links TRBV30 to TRBJ1-3, with D perhaps matching TRBD1 (5 bases). CDR3 size: 13 residues. V lost 3 bases and J 0 bases, leaving 6 bases between the germline ends. Germline V gene lookup returns CDR1 GTSNPN and CDR2 SVGIG (reference sequence). CDR3 protein: CAWSTGSGNTIYF. Written as DNA, the CDR3 is TGTGCCTGGAGCACAGGCTCTGGAAACACCATATATTTT.

The CDR3, as DNA: TGTGCCAGCAGTGAAAACTGGGGGGAGATGGACGAGCAGTACTTC. It yields the protein CASSENWGEMDEQYF. The genes are TRBV2 and TRBJ2-7; maybe TRBD2 (6 bases). V was trimmed by 2 bases and J by 5 bases, leaving 16 bases between them. Looked up from germline, CDR1 is SNHLY and CDR2 is FYNNEI. This CDR3 is built from 15 residues.

This rearrangement joins TRBV28 to TRBJ2-7; D ambiguous. This CDR3 contains 14 residues. Trimming took off 6 bases at V and 1 base at J, with 13 bases between the two ends. Germline lookup yields CDR1 MDHEN and CDR2 SYDVKM. The CDR3 DNA follows: TGTGCCAGCAGCCGCCCAGAATTATCCTACGAGCAGTACTTC. This encodes CASSRPELSYEQYF.

This chain joins TRBV9 and TRBJ2-5, with 10 bases matching TRBD1. Trimming took 2 bases from V and 5 from J; bases not matched to a gene: 6. Germline CDR1 reads SGDLS; CDR2 reads YYNGEE. CDR3 size: 15 residues. The CDR3 nucleotides are TGTGCCAGCAGCGTGGGACAGGGGCCTCTGGAGACCCAGTACTTC. It is translated as CASSVGQGPLETQYF.

V is TRBV20-1 and J is TRBJ2-5, with D unresolved. CDR1 is DFQATT, CDR2 SNEGSKA, per germline (reference sequence). The CDR3 is 11 amino acids. The ends were cut back, 1 base at V and 4 bases at J, with 4 bases in the middle. The CDR3 loop reads CSARGGETQYF. DNA of the CDR3: TGCAGTGCTAGAGGAGGAGAGACCCAGTACTTC.

This clone was counted only a few times. The chain is built from TRBV12-5 and TRBJ2-7; TRBD2 matches 10 bases. The V gene's germline CDR1 is LGHNT and CDR2 FRNRAP. The V segment lost 1 base and the J segment 5 bases; nucleotides outside the gene matches: 2. The CDR3 has 14 residues. This CDR3 is CASGLGTSGDEQYF. DNA of the CDR3: TGTGCTAGTGGTTTGGGGACTAGCGGCGACGAGCAGTACTTC. Based on the CDR3 plus reference TRBV12-5 and TRBJ2-7, the full variable domain is DARVTQTPRHKVTEMGQEVTMRCQPILGHNTVFWYRQTMMQGLELLAYFRNRAPLDDSGMPKDRFSAEMPDATLATLKIQPSEPRDSAVYFCASGLGTSGDEQYFGPGTRLTVT.

The chain is built from TRBV5-1 and TRBJ1-2, with 7 positions matching TRBD1. V was clipped by 0 bases and J by 10 bases; unmatched bases: 9. CDR1 is SGHRS, CDR2 YFSETQ, per germline. The CDR3 totals 14 residues. CDR3 residues: CASSLEGAGRDYTF. CDR3 bases: TGCGCCAGCAGCTTGGAGGGGGCAGGGCGGGACTACACCTTC.

The chain links TRBV5-1 to TRBJ2-7; unclear D gene. CDR3 length equals 12 residues. Germline V gene data show CDR1 as SGHRS and CDR2 as YFSETQ. Trimming stripped 0 bases from V and 3 bases from J, with 4 bases between. The CDR3 DNA follows: TGCGCCAGCAGCTTGGGAGACTACGAGCAGTACTTC. It is translated as CASSLGDYEQYF.

CDR3 sequence reads: CASSLREYNEQFF. CDR3 in DNA: TGTGCCAGCAGCCTACGGGAATACAATGAGCAGTTCTTC. This chain uses TRBV11-2 with TRBJ2-1, with a tentative D call TRBD2 (5 bases). CDR1 and CDR2 (germline): SGHAT, FQNNGV. The V and J ends lost 5 bases and 4 bases respectively, with 9 bases between them. The CDR3 has 13 amino acids.

The chain combines TRBV11-2 with TRBJ2-5; D call uncertain. V was trimmed by 0 bases and J by 5 bases, leaving 7 bases between them. CDR1 SGHAT and CDR2 FQNNGV come from the germline V gene. The CDR3 totals 13 residues. CDR3 sequence (DNA): TGTGCCAGCAGCTTAGACCCTGCGGAGACCCAGTACTTC. It specifies CASSLDPAETQYF.

V usage is TRBV19 and J usage is TRBJ2-1; D is perhaps TRBD2 (6 bases). From germline, CDR1 is LNHDA and CDR2 SQIVND (reference sequence). V was pared by 6 bases and J by 3 bases, with 15 bases between. CDR3 length equals 15 residues. Written as DNA, the CDR3 is TGTGCCAGTAGGGAGTCGCTAGCGTACTACAATGAGCAGTTCTTC. Amino acid sequence: CASRESLAYYNEQFF.

This chain links TRBV29-1 with TRBJ2-1, with 9 bases matching TRBD1. The germline V gene has CDR1 SQVTM and CDR2 ANQGSEA. The CDR3 covers 19 residues. Losses at the gene ends were 3 bases for V and 0 bases for J; bases not matched to a gene: 15. CDR3 in DNA: TGCAGCGTTGAGGCCCCGGGCGGGACAGGGCAAAGCTCCTACAATGAGCAGTTCTTC. This gives the protein CSVEAPGGTGQSSYNEQFF.

The chain joins TRBV28 to TRBJ1-3; TRBD1 matches 7 bases. This CDR3 region has 15 residues. CDR1 and CDR2 (germline): MDHEN, SYDVKM. With 5 bases clipped from V and 1 base from J, the junction kept 5 bases outside the gene matches. The CDR3 sequence: CASSPQGKSGNTIYF. The CDR3, as DNA: TGTGCCAGCAGTCCACAGGGGAAATCTGGAAACACCATATATTTT.

V and J are TRBV28 and TRBJ2-7; 7 bases match TRBD1. This CDR3 is built from 15 residues. Germline lookup yields CDR1 MDHEN and CDR2 SYDVKM. J was trimmed by 3 bases and V by 5 bases; bases with no gene match: 10. The CDR3 loop reads CASSGGQALLYEQYF. In DNA form, the CDR3 reads TGTGCCAGCAGTGGAGGACAGGCCCTTCTCTACGAGCAGTACTTC.

The chain links TRBV7-6 to TRBJ2-5, with TRBD1 matching over 8 bases. The CDR3 length is 14 residues. V lost 5 bases to trimming and J lost 5 bases; unmatched junction nucleotides: 7. CDR1 and CDR2 (germline): SGHVS, FNYEAQ. This CDR3 is CASSTTGEEETQYF. CDR3 nucleotide sequence: TGTGCCAGCAGCACGACAGGGGAGGAGGAGACCCAGTACTTC.

This chain uses TRBV10-3 with TRBJ1-6, with D unresolved. V was cut by 9 bases and J by 0 bases, with 6 bases left in between. The germline V gene encodes CDR1 ENHRY and CDR2 SYGVKD. The CDR3 contains 13 residues. The CDR3 protein is CAIGSSYNSPLHF. CDR3 nucleotide sequence: TGTGCCATAGGGAGCTCCTATAATTCACCCCTCCACTTT.

The chain is built from TRBV30 and TRBJ1-6; D is perhaps TRBD1 (6 bases). The CDR3 spans 12 residues. The germline gives CDR1 GTSNPN, CDR2 SVGIG (reference sequence). Trimming took 8 bases from V and 7 from J, leaving 12 bases between them. CDR3 loop: CALTGNNSPLHF. In DNA, the CDR3 is TGTGCCCTAACAGGGAACAATTCACCCCTCCACTTT.

The rearrangement joins TRBV28 to TRBJ1-3, with a weak D call TRBD1 (5 bases). The CDR3 is 17 amino acids. The V and J ends lost 5 bases and 0 bases respectively, with 17 bases between them. Germline V gene lookup returns CDR1 MDHEN and CDR2 SYDVKM. This chain's CDR3 is CASSPTVGASSGNTIYF. The CDR3 DNA reads as TGTGCCAGCAGTCCGACAGTAGGGGCCAGCTCTGGAAACACCATATATTTT.

The gene calls are TRBV5-1 and TRBJ2-5; 7 bases are a match to TRBD2. The CDR3 is 12 amino acids. The germline V gene encodes CDR1 SGHRS and CDR2 YFSETQ. With 7 bases clipped from V and 1 base from J, the junction kept 1 base outside the gene matches. The CDR3 nucleotides read TGCGCCAGCTCGGGAGGCCAAGAGACCCAGTACTTC. Its protein product is CASSGGQETQYF.

This chain joins TRBV5-4 and TRBJ2-1; 8 bases are shared with TRBD2. Looked up from germline, CDR1 is SGHNT and CDR2 is YYREEE (reference sequence). V shed 4 bases and J 2 bases; nucleotides not matched to a gene: 5. This CDR3 has 15 residues. CDR3 region: CASSVGGLAYNEQFF. The CDR3 DNA follows: TGTGCCAGCAGCGTGGGGGGACTAGCCTACAATGAGCAGTTCTTC.

The chain couples TRBV2 to TRBJ1-1; 10 bases map to TRBD1. Germline CDR1 and CDR2: SNHLY and FYNNEI. CDR3 size: 15 residues. The V and J ends lost 7 bases and 4 bases, in that order; junction bases with no gene match: 9. The CDR3 loop reads CASIGTGVLGTEAFF. The CDR3 region has the DNA TGTGCCAGCATAGGGACAGGGGTTCTCGGCACTGAAGCTTTCTTT.

This clone was recorded only once. This chain joins TRBV7-9 and TRBJ2-2; TRBD1 matches at 10 bases. V lost 5 bases to trimming and J lost 4 bases; unmatched junction nucleotides: 7. The CDR3 is 16 residues long. The germline V gene encodes CDR1 SEHNR and CDR2 FQNEAQ (reference sequence). In DNA form, the CDR3 reads TGTGCCAGCAGCCCACCGGGACAGGGGAGCACCGGGGAGCTGTTTTTT. Its protein is CASSPPGQGSTGELFF.

The V call is TRBV7-9, the J call TRBJ1-2, with D maybe TRBD1 (6 bases). This CDR3 has 18 amino acids. Germline CDR1 SEHNR, CDR2 FQNEAQ (reference sequence). Trimming cost V 0 bases and J 1 base, with 18 bases left between them. CDR3 amino acids: CASSLADGSTGYNYGYTF. The CDR3 DNA is TGTGCCAGCAGCTTAGCGGATGGGTCTACAGGGTATAACTATGGCTACACCTTC.

This chain links TRBV4-1 with TRBJ2-3; D possibly corresponds to TRBD2 (6 bases). Per the germline V gene, CDR1 is MGHRA and CDR2 is YSYEKL. This CDR3 region has 16 residues. The V and J ends lost 1 base and 4 bases respectively, with 15 bases between them. CDR3 coding DNA: TGCGCCAGCAGCCAAGCCGTGGCGGGATCATCAGATACGCAGTATTTT. Protein product: CASSQAVAGSSDTQYF.

The table lists this clone with a count of one. The chain carries TRBV25-1 and TRBJ2-3; possibly TRBD2 for D (6 bases). The V end was cut by 3 bases, the J end by 1 base, with 8 bases between. Looked up from germline, CDR1 is MGHDK and CDR2 is SYGVNS. The CDR3 is 14 amino acids. CDR3 sequence: CASSEAGRTDTQYF. In DNA, the CDR3 is TGTGCCAGCAGTGAGGCGGGGCGCACAGATACGCAGTATTTT.

V is TRBV30 and J is TRBJ1-1, with 9 positions matching TRBD1. There are 14 residues in the CDR3. V was clipped by 5 bases and J by 2 bases; unmatched bases: 6. Germline V gene lookup returns CDR1 GTSNPN and CDR2 SVGIG (reference sequence). The CDR3 loop reads CAWGWGQGNTEAFF. For the CDR3, the DNA is TGTGCCTGGGGCTGGGGACAGGGTAACACTGAAGCTTTCTTT.

The chain joins TRBV6-1 to TRBJ2-7; 8 bases fit TRBD1. This CDR3 is built from 15 residues. The germline V gene has CDR1 MNHNS and CDR2 SASEGT. Trimming cost V 1 base and J 3 bases; bases outside gene matches: 5. The CDR3 DNA sequence: TGTGCCAGCAGTGAAGGGACAGGGCCCGTCTACGAGCAGTACTTC. Residues: CASSEGTGPVYEQYF.

The rearrangement links TRBV9 to TRBJ2-2; 13 bases line up with TRBD2. In germline, CDR1 is SGDLS, CDR2 YYNGEE. Germline trimming cut 4 bases from V and 5 bases from J; bases unmatched to any gene: 5. The CDR3 runs to 16 residues. CDR3 region: CASSPGLAGPTGELFF. The CDR3 DNA sequence: TGTGCCAGCAGCCCGGGACTAGCGGGGCCTACCGGGGAGCTGTTTTTT. The variable domain in full, completed from reference TRBV9 and TRBJ2-2, reads DSGVTQTPKHLITATGQRVTLRCSPRSGDLSVYWYQQSLDQGLQFLIQYYNGEERAKGNILERFSAQQFPDLHSELNLSSLELGDSALYFCASSPGLAGPTGELFFGEGSRLTVL.

The chain combines TRBV19 with TRBJ2-2; 8 positions match TRBD1. CDR1 and CDR2 from the germline V gene are LNHDA and SQIVND (reference sequence). J was trimmed by 5 bases and V by 7 bases; bases with no gene match: 6. The CDR3 covers 14 residues. The CDR3 spells CASIGQGRTGELFF. Here the CDR3 DNA reads TGTGCCAGTATAGGACAGGGAAGAACCGGGGAGCTGTTTTTT.

V usage is TRBV11-2 and J usage is TRBJ2-1; 7 bases are shared with TRBD1. The CDR3 is 15 amino acids. Germline assignment: CDR1 SGHAT and CDR2 FQNNGV. Trimming took 5 bases from V and 1 from J; bases not matched to a gene: 5. CDR3 in amino acids: CASSIWTGSYNEQFF. CDR3 bases: TGTGCCAGCAGCATATGGACAGGTTCCTACAATGAGCAGTTCTTC.